This TCR beta chain was sequenced during a study of metastatic and nonmetastatic thyroid tumors. Study background: Across peripheral blood and tumor or nodule tissue samples taken from malignant and benign thyroid patients, the repertoires were compared with one another.

The ends were cut back, 4 bases at V and 0 bases at J, with 25 bases in the middle. Germline loops: CDR1 SGHAT, CDR2 FQNNGV. CDR3 size: 19 residues. As handled by the study authors: A distant-metastasis classifier for papillary thyroid cancer was built using CDR3 differences across clinicopathological groups. TCRdb re-processed the PCR reads through MiXCR. TCRdb's processing, not the authors', yielded these V and J calls. The sample lists fewer than 20,000 clones, roughly 29% occurring once. The study's findings and limits: Compared with benign nodules, malignant thyroid tumors were reported to have significantly higher TCR beta diversity in both blood and tumor.

Regarding this clone: Its antigen remains unidentified.

Thyroid surgery was preceded by no treatment in any patient. The sequence was obtained from a male donor with papillary thyroid cancer or a benign thyroid nodule (not recorded which). Some clones in this sample may be carry-over from other donors' samples. The chain has TRBV11-2 and TRBJ2-7; perhaps TRBD1 as D (6 bases). Sequenced sample: tumor tissue. The CDR3, as DNA: TGTGCCAGCAGCTACAGTCAATTCTCCGCGACAGGAAGCTCCTACGAGCAGTACTTC. Its translation is CASSYSQFSATGSSYEQYF.